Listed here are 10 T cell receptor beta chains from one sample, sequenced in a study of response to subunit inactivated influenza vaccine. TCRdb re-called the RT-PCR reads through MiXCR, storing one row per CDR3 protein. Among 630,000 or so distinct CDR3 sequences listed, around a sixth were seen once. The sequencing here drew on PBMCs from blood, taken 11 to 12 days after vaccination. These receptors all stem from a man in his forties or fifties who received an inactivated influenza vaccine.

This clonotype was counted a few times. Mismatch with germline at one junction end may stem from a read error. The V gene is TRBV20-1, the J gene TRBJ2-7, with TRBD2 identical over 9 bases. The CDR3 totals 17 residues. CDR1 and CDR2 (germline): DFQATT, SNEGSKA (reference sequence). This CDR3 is CCARDQGSGRDTYEQYF. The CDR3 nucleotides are TGCTGTGCTAGAGATCAGGGTAGCGGGAGAGATACCTACGAGCAGTACTTC.

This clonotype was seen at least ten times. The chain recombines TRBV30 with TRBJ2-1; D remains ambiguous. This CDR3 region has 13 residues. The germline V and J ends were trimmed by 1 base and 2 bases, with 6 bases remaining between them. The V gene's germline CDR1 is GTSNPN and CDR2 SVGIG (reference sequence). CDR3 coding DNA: TGTGCCTGGAGTGCCCAGGCCTACAATGAGCAGTTCTTC. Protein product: CAWSAQAYNEQFF.

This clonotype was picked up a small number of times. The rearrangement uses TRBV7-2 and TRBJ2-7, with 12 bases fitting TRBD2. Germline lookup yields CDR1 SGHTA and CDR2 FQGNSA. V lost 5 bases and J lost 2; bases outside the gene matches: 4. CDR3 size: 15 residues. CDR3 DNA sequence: TGTGCCAGCAGCCCCACTAGCGGGAGGACCTACGAGCAGTACTTC. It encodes CASSPTSGRTYEQYF.

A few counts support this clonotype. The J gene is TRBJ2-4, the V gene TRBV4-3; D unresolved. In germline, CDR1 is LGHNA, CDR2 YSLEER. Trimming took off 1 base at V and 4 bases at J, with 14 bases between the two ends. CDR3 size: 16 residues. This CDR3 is CASSQGRPGSKNIQYF. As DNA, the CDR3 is TGCGCCAGCAGCCAAGGCCGACCCGGTTCTAAAAACATTCAGTACTTC.

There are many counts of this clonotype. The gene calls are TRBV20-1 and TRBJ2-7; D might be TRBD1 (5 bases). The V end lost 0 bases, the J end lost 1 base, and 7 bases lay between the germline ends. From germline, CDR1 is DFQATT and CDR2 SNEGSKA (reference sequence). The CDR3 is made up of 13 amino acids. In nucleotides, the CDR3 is TGCAGTGCTAGAGACAGGGCGTCCTACGAGCAGTACTTC. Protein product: CSARDRASYEQYF.

The CDR3 region has the DNA TGTGCCAGCAGCTCCTCACTAGCGGCCTCCTACGAGCAGTACTTC. Translation: CASSSSLAASYEQYF. The rearrangement joins TRBV7-8 to TRBJ2-7, with 8 bases lining up with TRBD2. The germline V gene encodes CDR1 SGHVS and CDR2 FQNEAQ. The CDR3 has 15 amino acids. With 4 bases clipped from V and 0 bases from J, the junction kept 5 bases outside the gene matches.

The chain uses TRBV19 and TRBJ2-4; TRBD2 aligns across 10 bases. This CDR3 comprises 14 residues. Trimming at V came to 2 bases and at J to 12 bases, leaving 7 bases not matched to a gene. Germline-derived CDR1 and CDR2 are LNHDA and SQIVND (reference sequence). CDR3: CASSISSGSVGQYF. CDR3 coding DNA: TGTGCCAGTAGTATATCTAGCGGGAGCGTGGGTCAGTACTTC.

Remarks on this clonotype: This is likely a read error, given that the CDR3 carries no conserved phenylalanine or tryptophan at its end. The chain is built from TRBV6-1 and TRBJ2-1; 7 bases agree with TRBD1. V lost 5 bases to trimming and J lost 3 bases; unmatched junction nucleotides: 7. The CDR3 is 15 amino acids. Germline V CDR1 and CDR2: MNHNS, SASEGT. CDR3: CASSQGQSHYNEQFL. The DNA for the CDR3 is TGTGCCAGCAGTCAGGGACAGTCGCACTACAATGAGCAGTTCCTC.

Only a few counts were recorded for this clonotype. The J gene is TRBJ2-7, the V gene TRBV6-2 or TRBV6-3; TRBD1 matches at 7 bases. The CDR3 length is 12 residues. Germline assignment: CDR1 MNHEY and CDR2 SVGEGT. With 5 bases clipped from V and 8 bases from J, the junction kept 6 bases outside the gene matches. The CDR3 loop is CASSHDRDKQYF. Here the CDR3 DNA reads TGTGCCAGCAGTCACGACAGGGATAAGCAGTACTTC.

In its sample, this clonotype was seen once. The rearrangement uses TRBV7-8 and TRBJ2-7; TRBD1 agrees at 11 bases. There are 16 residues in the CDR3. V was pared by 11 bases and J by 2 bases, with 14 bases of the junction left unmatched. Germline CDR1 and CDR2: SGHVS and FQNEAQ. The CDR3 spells CAGTTTGQGAAYEQYF. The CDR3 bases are TGTGCCGGCACCACTACAGGACAGGGGGCGGCCTACGAGCAGTACTTC.